These 16 T cell receptor beta chains were all obtained from the same sample, sequenced in a study of response to subunit inactivated influenza vaccine. Each CDR3 protein gets one entry after TCRdb re-called the RT-PCR reads with MiXCR. The data show approximately 530,000 distinct CDR3 sequences, approximately 7.1% seen once. Sequences were derived from PBMCs from blood, sampled less than 25 months after vaccination. The receptors come from a man aged 50-75 years who received an inactivated influenza vaccine.

Turning to this clonotype: A much larger clonotype is one base distant, so this may be a read error. The CDR3 region is CATGRADGAYNEQFF. CDR3 nucleotide sequence: TGTGCCACCGGCAGAGCAGACGGAGCTTACAATGAGCAGTTCTTC. This rearrangement joins TRBV15 to TRBJ2-1; D remains ambiguous. Germline lookup yields CDR1 LNHNV and CDR2 YYDKDF (reference sequence). The CDR3 length is 15 residues. Full variable domain (rest looked up from reference TRBV15 and TRBJ2-1): DAMVIQNPRYQVTQFGKPVTLSCSQTLNHNVMYWYQQKSSQAPKLLFHYYDKDFNNEADTPDNFQSRRPNTSFCFLDIRSPGLGDTAMYLCATGRADGAYNEQFFGPGTRLTVL.

This clonotype was recorded a few times. V gene TRBV20-1 combines with J gene TRBJ2-1; 7 nucleotides match TRBD2. The CDR3 runs to 14 residues. V lost 3 bases, J lost 7 bases, and 9 bases stayed unmatched. The germline V gene encodes CDR1 DFQATT and CDR2 SNEGSKA (reference sequence). The CDR3 loop reads CSARGGSLTNEQFF. For the CDR3, the DNA is TGCAGTGCTAGGGGCGGGAGTCTTACGAATGAGCAGTTCTTC.

This clonotype was detected ten times or more. The V gene is TRBV18, the J gene TRBJ1-4, with TRBD1 as a possible D gene (5 bases). CDR3 size: 14 residues. Germline V lookup: CDR1 KGHSH, CDR2 LQKENI. V shed 4 bases and J shed 5 bases, with 11 bases lying between them. CDR3 loop: CASSLRQKNEKLFF. The CDR3 bases are TGTGCCAGCTCACTAAGACAGAAAAATGAAAAACTGTTTTTT.

The rearrangement joins TRBV28 to TRBJ2-7; the D gene is possibly TRBD2 (5 bases). Trimming took off 7 bases at V and 5 bases at J, with 18 bases between the two ends. The CDR3 is 14 amino acids. From germline, CDR1 is MDHEN and CDR2 SYDVKM. CDR3 amino acids: CASIKVGSLHEQYF. CDR3 coding DNA: TGTGCCAGCATCAAAGTGGGGAGCCTCCACGAGCAGTACTTC.

This clonotype was counted at least ten times. The chain links TRBV12-3 or TRBV12-4 to TRBJ1-1; D not resolved. The CDR3 consists of 15 residues. The ends were cut back, 3 bases at V and 0 bases at J, with 11 bases in the middle. DNA for the CDR3: TGTGCCAGCAGTTTGGGAGTTCGCATGAACACTGAAGCTTTCTTT. Amino acids: CASSLGVRMNTEAFF.

This clonotype turned up a few times. J is TRBJ1-1 and V is TRBV7-8, with 8 bases identical to TRBD1. The trim removed 5 bases at V and 5 bases at J, leaving 19 bases unmatched. This CDR3 is 18 amino acids long. The germline V gene encodes CDR1 SGHVS and CDR2 FQNEAQ. In DNA form, the CDR3 reads TGTGCCAGCAGCCAGCAAAGCGTGGGCAGGGGGCGAAGAACTGAAGCTTTCTTT. The encoded protein is CASSQQSVGRGRRTEAFF.

The rearrangement uses TRBV12-3 or TRBV12-4 and TRBJ2-1; D gene unclear. V lost 6 bases and J 9 bases, leaving 18 bases between the germline ends. This CDR3 has 14 residues. CDR3 nucleotide sequence: TGTGCCAGCAGCCCATCACGGAAAGAGAGTGAGCAGTTCTTC. Its protein product is CASSPSRKESEQFF.

The table lists this clonotype with many counts. The CDR3 region has the DNA TGTGCCAGCAGACCCGCAGGGTGGTATGAAAAACTGTTTTTT. Translation gives CASRPAGWYEKLFF. This rearrangement joins TRBV12-3 or TRBV12-4 to TRBJ1-4; possible D gene TRBD1, 5 bases. The V end was cut by 6 bases, the J end by 6 bases, with 14 bases between. The CDR3 covers 14 residues.

This clonotype was observed many times. This chain uses TRBV7-2 with TRBJ2-7; 7 nucleotides line up with TRBD1. The CDR3 is 15 residues long. The germline gives CDR1 SGHTA, CDR2 FQGNSA. V trimming: 1 base; J trimming: 2 bases; junction bases outside the gene matches: 5. The CDR3 region is CASSLGGGRPYEQYF. In nucleotides, the CDR3 is TGTGCCAGCAGCTTAGGAGGGGGCAGACCCTACGAGCAGTACTTC.

The chain uses TRBV7-2 and TRBJ2-3, with D hard to call. Germline V gene sequence: CDR1 SGHTA, CDR2 FQGNSA. The CDR3 extends over 16 amino acids. Trimming stripped 1 base from V and 2 bases from J, with 13 bases between. CDR3 in DNA: TGTGCCAGCAGCTTAGGGGTCGGGCCGAACACAGATACGCAGTATTTT. It yields the protein CASSLGVGPNTDTQYF.

CDR3 residues: CASSYSRANYEQYF. CDR3 bases: TGTGCCAGCAGTTACTCGAGAGCGAACTACGAGCAGTACTTC. The chain combines TRBV6-5 with TRBJ2-7; D is unclear. The V gene's germline CDR1 is MNHEY and CDR2 SVGAGI. The CDR3 contains 14 residues. V shed 0 bases and J shed 3 bases, with 9 bases lying between them.

This clonotype was seen more than once but under ten times. This sequence joins TRBV20-1 and TRBJ2-1; the match to TRBD2 covers 7 bases. CDR1 is DFQATT, CDR2 SNEGSKA, per germline (reference sequence). The CDR3 covers 15 residues. Unmatched junction bases numbered 6, after V lost 2 bases and J lost 2 bases. In nucleotides, the CDR3 is TGCAGTGCTAGACCCCGACGGGAGGCCTACAATGAGCAGTTCTTC. Translation gives CSARPRREAYNEQFF.

The chain has TRBV6-2 or TRBV6-3 and TRBJ1-1, with D unclear. Trimming stripped 0 bases from V and 6 bases from J, with 8 bases between. The CDR3 runs 13 residues. Germline assignment: CDR1 MNHEY and CDR2 SVGEGT. CDR3 region: CASSYSGRPEAFF. CDR3 nucleotides: TGTGCCAGCAGTTACTCTGGCCGACCTGAAGCTTTCTTT.

This clonotype was seen repeatedly, ten times or more. CDR3 nucleotides: TGTGCCAGCAGCTCCCTCCCTCCCTACAATGAGCAGTTCTTC. The encoded protein is CASSSLPPYNEQFF. This chain connects TRBV11-2 to TRBJ2-1, with D hard to call. The CDR3 length is 14 residues. V dropped 4 bases and J dropped 2 bases, with 9 bases sitting between them. The germline V gene encodes CDR1 SGHAT and CDR2 FQNNGV. Together with reference TRBV11-2 and TRBJ2-1, the CDR3 gives the full variable domain: EAGVAQSPRYKIIEKRQSVAFWCNPISGHATLYWYQQILGQGPKLLIQFQNNGVVDDSQLPKDRFSAERLKGVDSTLKIQPAKLEDSAVYLCASSSLPPYNEQFFGPGTRLTVL.

V is TRBV20-1 and J is TRBJ2-2; D not resolved. The germline V and J ends were trimmed by 5 bases and 6 bases, with 7 bases remaining between them. CDR3 length: 11 residues. Per germline, CDR1 DFQATT and CDR2 SNEGSKA (reference sequence). The chain's CDR3 is CSADGPGELFF. As DNA, the CDR3 is TGCAGTGCTGATGGTCCCGGGGAGCTGTTTTTT.

The sample holds many counts of this clonotype. The CDR3 sequence is CASGTTGVEQYF. The CDR3 bases are TGTGCCAGCGGAACCACAGGGGTCGAGCAGTACTTC. This chain links TRBV6-2 or TRBV6-3 with TRBJ2-7; 7 bases align to TRBD1. The CDR3 extends over 12 amino acids. V gave up 8 bases and J gave up 6 bases; unmatched junction bases: 7. CDR1 is MNHEY, CDR2 SVGEGT, per germline.